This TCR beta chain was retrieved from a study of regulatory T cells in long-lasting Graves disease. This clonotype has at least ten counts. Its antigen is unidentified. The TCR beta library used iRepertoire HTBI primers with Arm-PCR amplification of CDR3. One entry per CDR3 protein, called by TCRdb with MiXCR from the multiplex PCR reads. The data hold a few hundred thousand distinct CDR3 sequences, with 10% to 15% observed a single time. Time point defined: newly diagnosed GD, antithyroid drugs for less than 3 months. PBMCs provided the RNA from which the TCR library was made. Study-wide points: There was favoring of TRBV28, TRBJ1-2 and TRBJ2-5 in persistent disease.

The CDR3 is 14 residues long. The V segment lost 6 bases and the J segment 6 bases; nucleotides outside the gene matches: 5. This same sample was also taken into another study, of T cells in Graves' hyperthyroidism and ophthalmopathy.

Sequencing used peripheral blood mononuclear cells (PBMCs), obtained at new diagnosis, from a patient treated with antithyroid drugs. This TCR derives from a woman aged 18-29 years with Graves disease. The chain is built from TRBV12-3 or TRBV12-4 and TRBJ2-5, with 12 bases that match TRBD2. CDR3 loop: CASSSLAGGKTQYF. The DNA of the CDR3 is TGTGCCAGCAGCTCACTAGCGGGGGGAAAGACCCAGTACTTC.